The 27 T cell receptor beta chains below come from one sample, sequenced in a study of neoadjuvant anti-PD-1 for oral cavity cancer. Clones were read by immunoSEQ multiplex PCR, and TCRdb kept only the in-frame ones, dropping some. The sample contains 10,000 to 15,000 clones, about 60% of which appear only once. The specimen comprised tumor tissue, sampled before nivolumab (anti-PD-1) treatment. These TCRs come from a person aged 40 to 85 with oral cavity squamous cell carcinoma.

This clone was seen a few times. The chain uses TRBV28 and TRBJ1-5; D not certain. The V end was cut by 5 bases, the J end by 3 bases, with 8 bases between. The CDR3 loop spans 13 amino acids. In germline, CDR1 is MDHEN, CDR2 SYDVKM. The CDR3, as DNA: TGTGCCAGCAGTAGGTCCAACAATCAGCCCCAGCATTTT. Amino acid sequence: CASSRSNNQPQHF.

Written as DNA, the CDR3 is TGTGCCAGCAGCTCCGGGACAGGGTTATTCACAGATACGCAGTATTTT. Residues: CASSSGTGLFTDTQYF. This chain uses TRBV11-2 with TRBJ2-3; the match to TRBD1 covers 9 bases. This CDR3 region has 16 residues. CDR1 and CDR2 (germline): SGHAT, FQNNGV. V was clipped by 4 bases and J by 2 bases; unmatched bases: 7.

This clone qualifies as medium-sized. V usage is TRBV19 and J usage is TRBJ2-1; D is ambiguous. The germline gives CDR1 LNHDA, CDR2 SQIVND (reference sequence). This CDR3 contains 15 residues. V dropped 0 bases and J dropped 4 bases, with 10 bases sitting between them. CDR3 nucleotide sequence: TGTGCCAGTAGTATAGATCTCCCCGGGTACAATGAGCAGTTCTTC. Residues: CASSIDLPGYNEQFF. Using reference TRBV19 and TRBJ2-1 for the parts outside the CDR3, the full variable domain is DGGITQSPKYLFRKEGQNVTLSCEQNLNHDAMYWYRQDPGQGLRLIYYSQIVNDFQKGDIAEGYSVSREKKESFPLTVTSAQKNPTAFYLCASSIDLPGYNEQFFGPGTRLTVL.

This clone appeared a few times. One end of the junction varies from germline; a read error may be responsible. V is TRBV28 and J is TRBJ2-7; D may be TRBD1 (5 bases). The CDR3 has 13 residues. Germline loops: CDR1 MDHEN, CDR2 SYDVKM. The CDR3 region has the DNA TGTGCCAGCAGCCCTCAGACAGCGAGACATCCAAGCTTC. Translated: CASSPQTARHPSF.

The V call is TRBV6-1, the J call TRBJ1-3; no firm D call. The CDR3 length is 17 residues. Trimming took off 0 bases at V and 0 bases at J, with 12 bases between the two ends. Germline CDR1 MNHNS, CDR2 SASEGT. The CDR3 sequence is CASSEALRIASGNTIYF. The CDR3 DNA is TGTGCCAGCAGTGAAGCCCTAAGAATTGCCTCTGGAAACACCATATATTTT.

The V and J genes are TRBV5-5 and TRBJ2-7, with TRBD2 identical over 9 bases. The germline gives CDR1 SGHKS, CDR2 YYEKEE (reference sequence). V dropped 4 bases and J dropped 1; count of bases not matched to a gene: 12. The CDR3 consists of 17 residues. CDR3 nucleotides: TGTGCCAGCAGCCCAACAGGCGGGAGGGCCAATTCCTACGAGCAGTACTTC. Residues: CASSPTGGRANSYEQYF.

The chain recombines TRBV6-5 with TRBJ1-5; the D gene is possibly TRBD1 (6 bases). The CDR3 has 15 amino acids. V was cut by 2 bases and J by 3 bases, with 11 bases left in between. The germline gives CDR1 MNHEY, CDR2 SVGAGI. The CDR3 sequence is CASSYGWGANQPQHF. The CDR3 bases are TGTGCCAGCAGTTACGGGTGGGGGGCCAATCAGCCCCAGCATTTT.

V and J are TRBV19 and TRBJ1-2; 7 bases agree with TRBD1. This CDR3 region has 16 residues. Per the germline V gene, CDR1 is LNHDA and CDR2 is SQIVND (reference sequence). J was trimmed by 4 bases and V by 7 bases; bases with no gene match: 15. Written as DNA, the CDR3 is TGTGCCAGTACCCCATCGCCGGGACAGAGAACCTATGGCTACACCTTC. This gives the protein CASTPSPGQRTYGYTF.

The chain carries TRBV7-6 and TRBJ1-3, with a possible D match to TRBD1 (6 bases). This CDR3 region has 16 residues. Looked up from germline, CDR1 is SGHVS and CDR2 is FNYEAQ. The V and J ends lost 5 bases and 0 bases respectively, with 14 bases between them. The CDR3 coding sequence is TGTGCCAGCAGCCTCTCAGGGGTTACCTCTGGAAACACCATATATTTT. This sequence encodes CASSLSGVTSGNTIYF. The full variable domain, with the rest looked up from reference TRBV7-6 and TRBJ1-3, is GAGVSQSPRYKVTKRGQDVALRCDPISGHVSLYWYRQALGQGPEFLTYFNYEAQQDKSGLPNDRFSAERPEGSISTLTIQRTEQRDSAMYRCASSLSGVTSGNTIYFGEGSWLTVV.

The genes are TRBV28 and TRBJ1-5; 7 positions agree with TRBD1. Germline V gene data show CDR1 as MDHEN and CDR2 as SYDVKM. Losses at the gene ends were 6 bases for V and 4 bases for J; bases not matched to a gene: 12. There are 16 residues in the CDR3. For the CDR3, the DNA is TGTGCCAGCAGCCCCTCCCGACAGGGAAGAAATCAGCCCCAGCATTTT. This encodes CASSPSRQGRNQPQHF.

The genes are TRBV10-3 and TRBJ2-1, with D possibly TRBD2 on 5 matching bases. From germline, CDR1 is ENHRY and CDR2 SYGVKD. Trimming stripped 3 bases from V and 1 base from J, with 16 bases between. The CDR3 runs 17 residues. The CDR3: CAISERRWERSYNEQFF. CDR3 nucleotides: TGTGCCATCAGTGAAAGGAGGTGGGAGAGGTCCTACAATGAGCAGTTCTTC.

This rearrangement joins TRBV6-6 to TRBJ2-5; maybe TRBD2 (6 bases). CDR1 and CDR2 (germline): MNHNY, SVGAGI (reference sequence). The CDR3 has 13 residues. Trimming shortened V by 6 bases and J by 1 base, and 9 bases separated the two germline ends. CDR3 residues: CASRSGGQETQYF. CDR3 bases: TGTGCCAGCAGATCCGGGGGCCAAGAGACCCAGTACTTC.

This clone showed up just a few times. The V call is TRBV6-1, the J call TRBJ1-5, with 8 bases lining up with TRBD1. The CDR3 is made up of 15 amino acids. Per germline, CDR1 MNHNS and CDR2 SASEGT. The ends lost 6 bases at V and 6 bases at J; junction bases unmatched: 10. The CDR3 sequence is CASRHDRGGTQPQHF. The CDR3 DNA sequence: TGTGCCAGCAGACATGACAGGGGAGGAACTCAGCCCCAGCATTTT.

This clone is termed medium-sized. The CDR3 coding sequence is TGTGCCAGCAGCTTACTTCCTAGCGGGAACTACGAGCAGTACTTC. The encoded protein is CASSLLPSGNYEQYF. The V gene is TRBV7-8, the J gene TRBJ2-7; 9 positions agree with TRBD2. This CDR3 is built from 15 residues. In germline, CDR1 is SGHVS, CDR2 FQNEAQ. Trimming at V came to 2 bases and at J to 3 bases, leaving 5 bases not matched to a gene.

This clone was found a few times. The rearrangement uses TRBV19 and TRBJ1-2; D not certain. The CDR3 has 11 amino acids. Germline values: CDR1 LNHDA, CDR2 SQIVND (reference sequence). The V gene lost 3 bases and the J gene lost 8 bases, with 7 bases spanning the gap. CDR3 DNA sequence: TGTGCCAGTAGTATCTGGTCCGGCTACACCTTC. It is translated as CASSIWSGYTF.

The CDR3 region is CASSIDLSRGLSEQYF. The CDR3 DNA sequence: TGTGCCAGTAGTATAGATCTATCGAGGGGGCTGAGCGAGCAGTACTTC. This chain uses TRBV19 with TRBJ2-7; 7 bases are a match to TRBD1. Germline V gene lookup returns CDR1 LNHDA and CDR2 SQIVND (reference sequence). Losses at the gene ends were 0 bases for V and 6 bases for J; bases not matched to a gene: 11. The CDR3 spans 16 residues.

The chain links TRBV28 to TRBJ2-1, with D uncertain. V lost 5 bases and J lost 9, with 14 bases in between. The germline V gene encodes CDR1 MDHEN and CDR2 SYDVKM. The CDR3 extends over 13 amino acids. The CDR3, as DNA: TGTGCCAGCAGTCATCCGTCCACCCTTGAGCAGTTCTTC. Protein sequence: CASSHPSTLEQFF.

The chain is built from TRBV18 and TRBJ2-7, with 13 bases aligning to TRBD2. The CDR3 has 15 residues. The ends lost 2 bases at V and 4 bases at J; junction bases unmatched: 2. In germline, CDR1 is KGHSH, CDR2 LQKENI. The CDR3 sequence: CASSPGTSGMYEQYF. For the CDR3, the DNA is TGTGCCAGCTCACCAGGGACTAGCGGGATGTACGAGCAGTACTTC.

This chain links TRBV7-8 with TRBJ2-3, with 12 positions matching TRBD2. Trimming cost V 3 bases and J 4 bases; bases outside gene matches: 5. Germline V gene lookup returns CDR1 SGHVS and CDR2 FQNEAQ. The CDR3 extends over 16 amino acids. The CDR3: CASSLLTSGRSDTQYF. DNA of the CDR3: TGTGCCAGCAGCTTGCTGACTAGCGGGAGATCAGATACGCAGTATTTT.

This clone was picked up a small number of times. The rearrangement joins TRBV4-1 to TRBJ2-7, with D possibly being TRBD2 (5 bases). The CDR3 extends over 14 amino acids. V lost 3 bases to trimming and J lost 4 bases, with 13 bases between them. Per the germline V gene, CDR1 is MGHRA and CDR2 is YSYEKL. The CDR3 DNA follows: TGCGCCAGCAGCCAGGTGGCCTCGGGGTACGAGCAGTACTTC. Encoded protein: CASSQVASGYEQYF.

This rearrangement joins TRBV6-6 to TRBJ1-2; D remains ambiguous. There are 12 residues in the CDR3. The ends were cut back, 8 bases at V and 2 bases at J, with 9 bases in the middle. Germline CDR1 MNHNY, CDR2 SVGAGI (reference sequence). CDR3 loop: CASRTVNYGYTF. The DNA of the CDR3 is TGTGCCAGCCGCACAGTAAACTATGGCTACACCTTC.

The CDR3 region has the DNA TGTGCCATCACTGCGGGACAGGGCACCTACGAGCAGTACTTC. Amino acids: CAITAGQGTYEQYF. V and J are TRBV10-3 and TRBJ2-7; 9 positions agree with TRBD1. The CDR3 runs to 14 residues. V trimming: 7 bases; J trimming: 2 bases; junction bases outside the gene matches: 6. Germline V lookup: CDR1 ENHRY, CDR2 SYGVKD.

By its share, this clone is medium-sized. The genes are TRBV11-2 and TRBJ2-7; D is possibly TRBD1 (6 bases). The length of the CDR3 is 15 residues. Trimming stripped 3 bases from V and 2 bases from J, with 14 bases between. Per germline, CDR1 SGHAT and CDR2 FQNNGV. The CDR3 nucleotides are TGTGCCAGCAGCTTCGGGACATGGGGGACCTACGAGCAGTACTTC. Translation: CASSFGTWGTYEQYF. The complete variable domain, with remaining parts taken from reference TRBV11-2 and TRBJ2-7, reads EAGVAQSPRYKIIEKRQSVAFWCNPISGHATLYWYQQILGQGPKLLIQFQNNGVVDDSQLPKDRFSAERLKGVDSTLKIQPAKLEDSAVYLCASSFGTWGTYEQYFGPGTRLTVT.

This clone was seen only once. CDR3 sequence reads: CSARGGETQYF. CDR3 bases: TGCAGTGCTAGGGGGGGGGAGACCCAGTACTTC. This chain connects TRBV20-1 to TRBJ2-5, with 7 bases lining up with TRBD2. The CDR3 covers 11 residues. V gave up 3 bases and J gave up 5 bases; unmatched junction bases: 0. CDR1 and CDR2 from the germline V gene are DFQATT and SNEGSKA (reference sequence).

This chain uses TRBV2 with TRBJ2-2, with 11 bases aligning to TRBD1. This CDR3 has 15 amino acids. The J segment lost 8 bases and the V segment lost 5 bases, leaving 7 bases of the junction unmatched. Germline-derived CDR1 and CDR2 are SNHLY and FYNNEI. CDR3 sequence reads: CASSHPGTGGGELFF. CDR3 coding DNA: TGTGCCAGCAGTCACCCGGGGACAGGGGGAGGGGAGCTGTTTTTT.

This sequence joins TRBV30 and TRBJ2-3; D might be TRBD2 (6 bases). Looked up from germline, CDR1 is GTSNPN and CDR2 is SVGIG (reference sequence). V lost 5 bases, J lost 1 base, and 16 bases lay in between. The CDR3 runs 15 residues. The CDR3 nucleotides read TGTGCCTGGGAGCGTGGGTGGAGGGGCACAGATACGCAGTATTTT. Translating it yields CAWERGWRGTDTQYF.

The chain carries TRBV7-2 and TRBJ2-7, with 7 bases aligning to TRBD2. The CDR3 contains 14 residues. J was trimmed by 1 base and V by 5 bases; bases with no gene match: 5. Germline V gene lookup returns CDR1 SGHTA and CDR2 FQGNSA. The CDR3 region is CASSDRDYSYEQYF. DNA of the CDR3: TGTGCCAGCAGCGACCGGGACTATTCCTACGAGCAGTACTTC.